The T cell receptor (beta chain) under discussion was sequenced for a study of T cell responses to AZD1222 COVID-19 vaccine. Only in-frame clones appear in the TCRdb table, and some are missing; sequencing was by immunoSEQ multiplex PCR. The sample lists around 110,000 clones, 85% to 95% occurring once. The germline V and J ends were trimmed by 6 bases and 6 bases, with 15 bases remaining between them. CDR3 length: 15 residues. Germline V gene data show CDR1 as MRHNA and CDR2 as SNTAGT. This clonotype was sampled from an adult in good health. The sequencing here drew on peripheral blood, taken on day 0 of AZD1222 vaccination. The V call is TRBV6-4, the J call TRBJ1-6; D is possibly TRBD1 (5 bases). Here the CDR3 reads CASSQTALTNSPLHF. The CDR3 DNA follows: TGTGCCAGCAGCCAGACAGCCTTGACTAATTCACCCCTCCACTTT.